The 30 T cell receptor beta chains listed next were all sequenced from one sample in a study of blood T cell repertoires in COVID-19. Produced via immunoSEQ multiplex PCR; TCRdb's table is partial and in-frame only. Of 95,000 to 150,000 clones listed, almost 80% are singletons. The material sequenced was peripheral blood. All receptors derive from a human donor in a cohort sampled during active COVID-19.

The V gene is TRBV28, the J gene TRBJ2-7; 7 nucleotides align to TRBD1. The germline gives CDR1 MDHEN, CDR2 SYDVKM. The CDR3 totals 15 residues. J lost 4 bases, V lost 4 bases, and 10 bases had no gene match. The CDR3 loop reads CASSSPRKGAYEQYF. In DNA, the CDR3 is TGTGCCAGCAGTTCCCCGCGCAAGGGGGCTTACGAGCAGTACTTC.

This chain connects TRBV11-2 to TRBJ2-7; D is undetermined. This CDR3 is 14 amino acids long. The germline gives CDR1 SGHAT, CDR2 FQNNGV. Trimming left V 5 bases short and J 6 bases short, with 17 bases between. CDR3 nucleotides: TGTGCCAGCAGCGCGTGGCGGAGCAAAGGCGAGCAGTACTTC. Translation: CASSAWRSKGEQYF. Full variable domain (missing parts from reference TRBV11-2 and TRBJ2-7): EAGVAQSPRYKIIEKRQSVAFWCNPISGHATLYWYQQILGQGPKLLIQFQNNGVVDDSQLPKDRFSAERLKGVDSTLKIQPAKLEDSAVYLCASSAWRSKGEQYFGPGTRLTVT.

The chain employs TRBV5-8 and TRBJ2-5, with a tentative D call TRBD2 (5 bases). There are 13 residues in the CDR3. The germline gives CDR1 SGHTS, CDR2 YDEGEE. Trimming cost V 0 bases and J 4 bases, with 7 bases left between them. The CDR3 loop is CASSLDRGETQYF. CDR3 DNA: TGTGCCAGCAGCTTGGACCGGGGAGAGACCCAGTACTTC.

V gene TRBV5-6 combines with J gene TRBJ2-1, with a tentative D call TRBD2 (5 bases). There are 15 residues in the CDR3. V was trimmed by 0 bases and J by 4 bases, leaving 11 bases between them. CDR1 is SGHDT and CDR2 is YYEEEE in the germline V gene. CDR3 nucleotides: TGTGCCAGCAGCTTGGCGGGTTCGGGGTACAATGAGCAGTTCTTC. It encodes CASSLAGSGYNEQFF.

V and J are TRBV19 and TRBJ1-2, with a weak D call TRBD1 (5 bases). The CDR3 is made up of 15 amino acids. V was trimmed by 5 bases and J by 8 bases, leaving 21 bases between them. Germline loops: CDR1 LNHDA, CDR2 SQIVND (reference sequence). CDR3 DNA: TGTGCCAGTAGTCCTCGACAGAGTCCTGAAGGGGGCTACACCTTC. This translates into CASSPRQSPEGGYTF.

This clone was counted between two and nine times. V is TRBV9 and J is TRBJ2-1; 10 nucleotides line up with TRBD1. Losses at the gene ends were 3 bases for V and 2 bases for J; bases not matched to a gene: 11. Germline V CDR1 and CDR2: SGDLS, YYNGEE. The CDR3 consists of 18 residues. The CDR3 protein is CASSATPGDRGPYNEQFF. CDR3 DNA: TGTGCCAGCAGCGCAACCCCGGGGGACAGGGGCCCCTACAATGAGCAGTTCTTC.

This clone turned up a few times. It may be a read error: a sequence one base away is much more abundant. Other DNA variants within this sample encode the same CDR3. CDR3 in amino acids: CASSQVTGWNTGELFF. In DNA form, the CDR3 reads TGTGCCAGCAGCCAAGTTACAGGGTGGAACACCGGGGAGCTGTTTTTT. The chain joins TRBV14 to TRBJ2-2, with D perhaps TRBD1 (6 bases). Germline assignment: CDR1 SGHDN and CDR2 FVKESK. With 1 base removed from V and 1 base from J, the gap between germline ends came to 10 bases. This CDR3 region has 16 residues.

J is TRBJ1-6 and V is TRBV19; D possibly corresponds to TRBD1 (6 bases). The V and J ends lost 7 bases and 9 bases respectively, with 16 bases between them. The CDR3 contains 14 residues. Germline assignment: CDR1 LNHDA and CDR2 SQIVND (reference sequence). This CDR3 is CASTFTGSGSPLHF. The CDR3 nucleotides read TGTGCCAGTACCTTCACAGGGTCTGGTTCACCCCTCCACTTT.

The chain carries TRBV2 and TRBJ1-2, with D possibly matching TRBD1 (6 bases). The CDR3 is 15 residues long. V lost 8 bases, J lost 4 bases, and 20 bases lay in between. Germline V gene lookup returns CDR1 SNHLY and CDR2 FYNNEI. The CDR3 here is CASGPTRDTAYGYTF. The CDR3 region has the DNA TGTGCCAGCGGCCCCACCCGGGACACAGCCTATGGCTACACCTTC.

The chain is built from TRBV6-2 or TRBV6-3 and TRBJ1-2, with D tentatively TRBD1 (6 bases). There are 14 residues in the CDR3. Trimming pared 4 bases from V and 3 bases from J, leaving 12 bases between. Per germline, CDR1 MNHEY and CDR2 SVGEGT. The CDR3 protein is CASSSPDRYYGYTF. CDR3 DNA: TGTGCCAGCAGTTCCCCGGACAGATACTATGGCTACACCTTC.

The chain is built from TRBV11-2 and TRBJ1-1, with unresolved D. The CDR3 is 13 amino acids. The germline CDR1 and CDR2 sequences are SGHAT and FQNNGV. Trimming cost V 5 bases and J 4 bases, with 11 bases left between them. The CDR3: CASSPGGSTEAFF. The CDR3 bases are TGTGCCAGCAGCCCGGGAGGGAGCACTGAAGCTTTCTTT.

This rearrangement joins TRBV5-1 to TRBJ2-1; 7 nucleotides line up with TRBD1. Germline CDR1 is SGHRS and CDR2 is YFSETQ. CDR3 length equals 14 residues. The junction had 5 bases not matched to a gene; V was cut back by 6 bases and J by 2 bases. The CDR3 here is CASIGQGAYNEQFF. The DNA of the CDR3 is TGCGCCAGCATCGGGCAGGGGGCCTACAATGAGCAGTTCTTC.

The V and J genes are TRBV28 and TRBJ2-3; tentatively, D is TRBD2 (5 bases). Trimming cost V 7 bases and J 4 bases, with 18 bases left between them. The CDR3 totals 15 residues. CDR1 MDHEN and CDR2 SYDVKM come from the germline V gene. The CDR3 is CASITRGMTADTQYF. In DNA, the CDR3 is TGTGCCAGCATCACCCGGGGAATGACGGCAGATACGCAGTATTTT.

V gene TRBV2 combines with J gene TRBJ1-1, with no clear D. V was clipped by 0 bases and J by 8 bases, with 10 bases between them. Germline V gene data show CDR1 as SNHLY and CDR2 as FYNNEI. CDR3 length equals 13 residues. The CDR3 region is CASSEAGGREAFF. The CDR3, as DNA: TGTGCCAGCAGTGAAGCCGGTGGCAGGGAAGCTTTCTTT.

The gene calls are TRBV3-1 (or the pseudogene TRBV3-2) and TRBJ1-5; TRBD1 might be the D (5 bases). The germline gives CDR1 LGHDT, CDR2 YNNKEL (reference sequence). The CDR3 consists of 16 residues. The germline V and J ends were trimmed by 0 bases and 3 bases, with 12 bases remaining between them. Here the CDR3 reads CASSQEFSGSNQPQHF. The CDR3 DNA follows: TGTGCCAGCAGCCAAGAATTCTCAGGGTCCAATCAGCCCCAGCATTTT.

The rearrangement joins TRBV6-6 to TRBJ2-2, with TRBD2 matching 12 bases. The length of the CDR3 is 16 residues. Trimming took 6 bases from V and 0 from J; bases not matched to a gene: 2. Germline V CDR1 and CDR2: MNHNY, SVGAGI (reference sequence). The CDR3 nucleotides read TGTGCCAGCAGCCGACTAGCGGGGGCGAACACCGGGGAGCTGTTTTTT. Translating gives CASSRLAGANTGELFF.

The chain is built from TRBV30 and TRBJ2-5; 7 bases align to TRBD2. Trimming removed 5 bases from V and 5 bases from J; junction bases left unmatched: 8. The V gene's germline CDR1 is GTSNPN and CDR2 SVGIG (reference sequence). The CDR3 has 13 residues. CDR3 coding DNA: TGTGCCTGGGGGCGGACTAGGCTGGAGACCCAGTACTTC. Translating it yields CAWGRTRLETQYF.

The V call is TRBV7-6, the J call TRBJ2-1; 12 bases fit TRBD2. Germline assignment: CDR1 SGHVS and CDR2 FNYEAQ. The V gene end was trimmed by 1 base and the J gene end by 8 bases; junction bases not matched to a gene: 6. CDR3 length equals 16 residues. The CDR3 region has the DNA TGTGCCAGCAGCTTAGGGACTAGCGGGGTTGGTTATGAGCAGTTCTTC. Translation: CASSLGTSGVGYEQFF.

This CDR3 is CASSKLAGGSGANVLTF. The CDR3 DNA reads TGTGCCAGCAGCAAATTAGCGGGGGGCTCTGGGGCCAACGTCCTGACTTTC. V and J are TRBV5-5 and TRBJ2-6; 10 bases agree with TRBD2. V was clipped by 4 bases and J by 0 bases; unmatched bases: 4. The CDR3 sequence is 17 residues long. Germline values: CDR1 SGHKS, CDR2 YYEKEE (reference sequence).

The rearrangement joins TRBV7-9 to TRBJ1-1; a weak D match, TRBD1 (6 bases). Germline assignment: CDR1 SEHNR and CDR2 FQNEAQ (reference sequence). V lost 5 bases to trimming and J lost 5 bases, with 15 bases between them. This CDR3 comprises 14 residues. The CDR3 protein is CASSRGASETEAFF. The DNA for the CDR3 is TGTGCCAGCAGCAGGGGGGCCTCAGAAACTGAAGCTTTCTTT.

The rearrangement links TRBV4-1 to TRBJ1-6, with TRBD1 as a possible D gene (6 bases). Trimming removed 0 bases at V and 16 bases at J, with 10 bases between. Per germline, CDR1 MGHRA and CDR2 YSYEKL. CDR3 length: 12 residues. The CDR3 reads CASSQDVRGLHF. DNA for the CDR3: TGCGCCAGCAGCCAAGATGTCAGGGGACTCCACTTT.

The CDR3 sequence: CASSQWTSEYNEQFF. The CDR3 coding sequence is TGTGCCAGCTCACAATGGACTAGCGAATACAATGAGCAGTTCTTC. The chain employs TRBV18 and TRBJ2-1; 9 bases fit TRBD2. Germline CDR1 KGHSH, CDR2 LQKENI. There are 15 residues in the CDR3. J lost 4 bases, V lost 4 bases, and 5 bases had no gene match.

The chain has TRBV6-1 and TRBJ2-3; tentative D call: TRBD2 (5 bases). Germline loops: CDR1 MNHNS, CDR2 SASEGT. The germline V and J ends were trimmed by 1 base and 6 bases, with 26 bases remaining between them. The CDR3 totals 19 residues. CDR3 sequence: CASSEEADLNGDWVDTQYF. DNA for the CDR3: TGTGCCAGCAGTGAAGAAGCGGATCTCAACGGCGATTGGGTGGATACGCAGTATTTT.

This clone has only a few counts. V usage is TRBV5-4 and J usage is TRBJ2-2; tentative D call: TRBD1 (7 bases). The CDR3 covers 15 residues. Trimming left V 2 bases short and J 7 bases short, with 15 bases between. Germline V lookup: CDR1 SGHNT, CDR2 YYREEE (reference sequence). As DNA, the CDR3 is TGTGCCAGCAGCTTCCGACAGGGAGGTGACGGGGAGCTGTTTTTT. Translation gives CASSFRQGGDGELFF.

The J gene is TRBJ2-7, the V gene TRBV7-2, with 7 bases that match TRBD1. The CDR3 runs to 12 residues. The J segment lost 7 bases and the V segment lost 2 bases, leaving 2 bases of the junction unmatched. Germline V gene data show CDR1 as SGHTA and CDR2 as FQGNSA. The CDR3 loop is CASSLQGEEQYF. The CDR3 DNA is TGTGCCAGCAGCTTACAGGGGGAAGAGCAGTACTTC.

This clone was observed once. DNA of the CDR3: TGTGCCAGTAGTATAGGAGCAGGGGGTTATGGTACGCAGTATTTT. It codes for CASSIGAGGYGTQYF. The chain combines TRBV19 with TRBJ2-3, with 7 bases matching TRBD1. With 1 base clipped from V and 8 bases from J, the junction kept 9 bases outside the gene matches. Per the germline V gene, CDR1 is LNHDA and CDR2 is SQIVND (reference sequence). The CDR3 is 15 residues long.

The chain uses TRBV28 and TRBJ2-7; weak D call: TRBD1 (5 bases). The germline V and J ends were trimmed by 3 bases and 1 base, with 10 bases remaining between them. The CDR3 loop spans 14 amino acids. CDR1 MDHEN and CDR2 SYDVKM come from the germline V gene. CDR3 coding DNA: TGTGCCAGCAGTTTGACAGCCAATTCCTACGAGCAGTACTTC. Translated, it gives CASSLTANSYEQYF. Full variable domain (outside the CDR3, taken from reference TRBV28 and TRBJ2-7): DVKVTQSSRYLVKRTGEKVFLECVQDMDHENMFWYRQDPGLGLRLIYFSYDVKMKEKGDIPEGYSVSREKKERFSLILESASTNQTSMYLCASSLTANSYEQYFGPGTRLTVT.

V gene TRBV11-2 combines with J gene TRBJ2-1, with 7 nucleotides matching TRBD2. Germline V gene data show CDR1 as SGHAT and CDR2 as FQNNGV. Germline trimming cut 2 bases from V and 6 bases from J; bases unmatched to any gene: 7. This CDR3 has 15 residues. CDR3 nucleotides: TGTGCCAGCAGCTTACTAAGCGGGAATGTCAATGAGCAGTTCTTC. Its protein product is CASSLLSGNVNEQFF.

Of note for this clone: A read error may account for a junction end that differs from germline. The gene calls are TRBV6-1 and TRBJ2-2; TRBD2 matches 11 bases. The CDR3 consists of 16 residues. Germline loops: CDR1 MNHNS, CDR2 SASEGT. The CDR3 sequence: CASTELAGAYTGELFF. CDR3 coding DNA: TGTGCCAGCACTGAACTAGCGGGAGCCTACACCGGGGAGCTGTTTTTT.

The rearrangement joins TRBV4-3 to TRBJ2-1; 7 bases line up with TRBD2. CDR1 and CDR2 (germline): LGHNA, YSLEER. This CDR3 region has 13 residues. The V gene end was trimmed by 3 bases and the J gene end by 12 bases; junction bases not matched to a gene: 8. Written as DNA, the CDR3 is TGCGCCAGCAGCCAGACGACTAGCTTGGTGCAGTTCTTC. Translating gives CASSQTTSLVQFF.